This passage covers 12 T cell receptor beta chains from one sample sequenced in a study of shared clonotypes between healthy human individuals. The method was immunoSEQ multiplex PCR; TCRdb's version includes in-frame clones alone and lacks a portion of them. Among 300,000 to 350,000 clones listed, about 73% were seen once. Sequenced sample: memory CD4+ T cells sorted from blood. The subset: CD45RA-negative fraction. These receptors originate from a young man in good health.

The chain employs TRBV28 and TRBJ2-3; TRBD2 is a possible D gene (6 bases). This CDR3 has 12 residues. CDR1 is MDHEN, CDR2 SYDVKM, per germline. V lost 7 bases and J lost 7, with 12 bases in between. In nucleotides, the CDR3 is TGTGCCAGCAATAGCGGTGGACATACGCAGTATTTT. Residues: CASNSGGHTQYF.

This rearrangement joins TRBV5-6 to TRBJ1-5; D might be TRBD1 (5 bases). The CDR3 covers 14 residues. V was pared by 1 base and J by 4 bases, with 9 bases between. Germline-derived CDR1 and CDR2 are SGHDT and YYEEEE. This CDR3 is CASSLNRPNQPQHF. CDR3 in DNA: TGTGCCAGCAGCTTGAACAGGCCAAATCAGCCCCAGCATTTT.

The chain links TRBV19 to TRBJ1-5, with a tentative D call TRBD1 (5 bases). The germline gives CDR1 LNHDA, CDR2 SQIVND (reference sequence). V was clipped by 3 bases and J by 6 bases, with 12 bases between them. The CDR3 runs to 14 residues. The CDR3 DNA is TGTGCCAGTAGTATCGCCAGGGAGGTTCAGCCCCAGCATTTT. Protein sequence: CASSIAREVQPQHF.

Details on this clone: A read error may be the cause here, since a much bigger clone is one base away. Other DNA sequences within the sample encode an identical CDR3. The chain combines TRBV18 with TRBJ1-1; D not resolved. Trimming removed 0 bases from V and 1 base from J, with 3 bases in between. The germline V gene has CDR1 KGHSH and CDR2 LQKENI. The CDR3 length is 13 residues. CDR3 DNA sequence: TGTGCCAGCTCACCACCGGGGAACACTGAAGCTTTCTTT. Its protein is CASSPPGNTEAFF.

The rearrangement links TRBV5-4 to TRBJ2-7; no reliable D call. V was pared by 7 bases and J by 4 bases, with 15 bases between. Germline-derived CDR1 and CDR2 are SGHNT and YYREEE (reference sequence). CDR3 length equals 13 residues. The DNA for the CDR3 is TGTGCCAGCGGCCCCGGAGACCCTTACGAGCAGTACTTC. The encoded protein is CASGPGDPYEQYF.

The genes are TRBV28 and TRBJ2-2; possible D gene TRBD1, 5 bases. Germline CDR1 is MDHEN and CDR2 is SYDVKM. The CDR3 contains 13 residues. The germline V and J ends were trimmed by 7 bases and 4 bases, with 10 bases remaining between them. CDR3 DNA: TGTGCCAGCACCCTACAGGTCACCGGGGAGCTGTTTTTT. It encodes CASTLQVTGELFF.

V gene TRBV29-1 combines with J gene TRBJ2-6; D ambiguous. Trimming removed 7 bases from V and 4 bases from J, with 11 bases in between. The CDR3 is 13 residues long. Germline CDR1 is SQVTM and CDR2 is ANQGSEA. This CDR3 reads CSAGPAGANVLTF. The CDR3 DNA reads TGCAGCGCTGGACCAGCCGGGGCCAACGTCCTGACTTTC.

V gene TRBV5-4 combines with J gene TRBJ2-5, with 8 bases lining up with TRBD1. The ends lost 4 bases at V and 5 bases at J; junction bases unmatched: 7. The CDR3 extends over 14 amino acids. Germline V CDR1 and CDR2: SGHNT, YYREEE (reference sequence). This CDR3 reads CASSHAGGTETQYF. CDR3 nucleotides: TGTGCCAGCAGCCATGCAGGGGGCACGGAGACCCAGTACTTC.

CDR3 sequence reads: CASSFLTSGTGPDEQFF. In DNA, the CDR3 is TGTGCCAGCAGCTTTTTAACTAGCGGGACTGGTCCCGATGAGCAGTTCTTC. The rearrangement uses TRBV7-9 and TRBJ2-1; TRBD2 aligns across 10 bases. The CDR3 contains 17 residues. V was pared by 3 bases and J by 8 bases, with 13 bases of the junction left unmatched. CDR1 and CDR2 (germline): SEHNR, FQNEAQ (reference sequence).

The CDR3 nucleotides read TGTGCCAGCAGCCAATTTCGTGCGGGAGGGAGCACAGATACGCAGTATTTT. Its protein product is CASSQFRAGGSTDTQYF. The gene calls are TRBV14 and TRBJ2-3; 9 nucleotides match TRBD2. J was trimmed by 0 bases and V by 2 bases; bases with no gene match: 6. In germline, CDR1 is SGHDN, CDR2 FVKESK. This CDR3 is 17 amino acids long.

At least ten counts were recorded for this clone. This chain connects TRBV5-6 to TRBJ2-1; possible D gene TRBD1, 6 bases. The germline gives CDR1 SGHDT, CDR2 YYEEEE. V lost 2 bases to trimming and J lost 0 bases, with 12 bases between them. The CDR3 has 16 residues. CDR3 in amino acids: CASSFTGSSSYNEQFF. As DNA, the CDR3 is TGTGCCAGCAGCTTTACAGGGTCCAGCTCCTACAATGAGCAGTTCTTC.

The CDR3 DNA reads as TGTGCCAGCAGTCAAACGAGCTCCTACAATGAGCAGTTCTTC. It encodes CASSQTSSYNEQFF. The genes are TRBV6-4 and TRBJ2-1; D is unresolved. V was shortened by 5 bases and J by 0 bases, with 8 bases between the two germline ends. Germline V gene data show CDR1 as MRHNA and CDR2 as SNTAGT. The CDR3 sequence is 14 residues long.